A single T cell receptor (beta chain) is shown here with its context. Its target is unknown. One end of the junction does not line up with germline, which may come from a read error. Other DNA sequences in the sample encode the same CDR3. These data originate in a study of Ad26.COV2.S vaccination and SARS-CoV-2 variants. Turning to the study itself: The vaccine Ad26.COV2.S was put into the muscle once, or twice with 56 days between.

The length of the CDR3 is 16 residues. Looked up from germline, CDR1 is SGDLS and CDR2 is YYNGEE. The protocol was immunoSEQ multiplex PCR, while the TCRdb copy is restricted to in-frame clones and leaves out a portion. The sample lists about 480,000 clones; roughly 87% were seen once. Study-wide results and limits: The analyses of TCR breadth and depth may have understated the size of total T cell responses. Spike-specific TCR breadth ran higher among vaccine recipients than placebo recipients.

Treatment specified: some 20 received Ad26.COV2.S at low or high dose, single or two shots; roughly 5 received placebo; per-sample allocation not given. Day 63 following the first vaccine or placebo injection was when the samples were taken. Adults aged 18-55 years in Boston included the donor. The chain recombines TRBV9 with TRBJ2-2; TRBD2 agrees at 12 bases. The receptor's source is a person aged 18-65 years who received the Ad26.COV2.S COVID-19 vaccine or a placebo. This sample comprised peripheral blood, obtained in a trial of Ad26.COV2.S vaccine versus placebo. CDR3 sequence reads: CASSATSGSFAGELFF. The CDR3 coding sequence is TGTGCCAGCAGCGCGACTAGCGGGAGTTTCGCCGGGGAGCTATTTTTT.